Below are 30 T cell receptor beta chains sequenced from a single sample in a study of tumor-infiltrating lymphocytes in primary liver carcinoma. The approximately 17-32 mg bulk tissue piece was not sorted before simultaneous RNA and DNA extraction. With around 500 ng total RNA as template and a constant-region primer, TCR beta cDNA was made. Researchers made the TCR beta libraries by running three nested multiplex PCR rounds with slightly modified ARM-PCR. TRBV1-TRBV30 forward primers paired with a C-beta reverse primer were used in the first two PCR rounds, which ran roughly 9 cycles each. MiXCR was run by TCRdb on the multiplex PCR reads, yielding one entry per CDR3 protein. The table records 24,000 or so distinct CDR3 sequences, over 60% of them present only once. Sample: liver tumor tissue from sampling region 5. As for subset: tumor region T5, tumor centre. The receptor set was obtained from a woman aged 25 to 39 with primary liver carcinoma and hepatitis B virus infection.

A note on this clonotype: A read error is likely, as this CDR3 ends without the conserved phenylalanine or tryptophan. This sequence joins TRBV11-1 and TRBJ2-7; D is unresolved. This CDR3 region has 13 residues. From germline, CDR1 is SGHAT and CDR2 FQDESV (reference sequence). CDR3 region: CTSSIGYLREQYL. The CDR3 nucleotides read TGCACCAGCAGCATAGGATACCTCCGCGAGCAGTACCTC.

The chain links TRBV9 to TRBJ2-7, with D perhaps matching TRBD2 (6 bases). With 0 bases removed from V and 1 base from J, the gap between germline ends came to 11 bases. CDR1 SGDLS and CDR2 YYNGEE come from the germline V gene. The CDR3 totals 15 residues. The CDR3 loop is CASSVEVGGSYEQYV. The CDR3, as DNA: TGTGCCAGCAGCGTAGAAGTGGGAGGATCCTACGAGCAGTACGTC.

On this clonotype itself: The junction departs from the called germline gene at one end, perhaps through a read error. The CDR3 nucleotides are TGTGCCTGCAGCTTCGACCTAGCAGGATCGGTCGAGCAGTTCTTC. Its translation: CACSFDLAGSVEQFF. This chain connects TRBV11-2 to TRBJ2-1, with D maybe TRBD2 (5 bases). CDR3 length: 15 amino acids. CDR1 SGHAT and CDR2 FQNNGV come from the germline V gene.

This sequence joins TRBV29-1 and TRBJ1-2; D is unclear. The germline V gene has CDR1 SQVTM and CDR2 ANQGSEA. The germline V and J ends were trimmed by 5 bases and 13 bases, with 20 bases remaining between them. The CDR3 consists of 12 residues. As DNA, the CDR3 is TGCAGCGTTTCGGGCATGCCATATGACTGCACCTTC. This translates into CSVSGMPYDCTF.

As for this clonotype: The junction does not match germline at one end; this may be a read error. The chain recombines TRBV28 with TRBJ2-1; 9 nucleotides line up with TRBD2. CDR1 is MDHEN and CDR2 is SYDVKM in the germline V gene. The CDR3 is 14 residues long. CDR3: CVSRGTSSDNEQSF. The CDR3, as DNA: TGTGTCAGCAGGGGGACTAGCAGCGACAATGAGCAGTCCTTC.

This clonotype was seen once. The junction differs from germline at one of its ends, possibly a read error. This chain links TRBV11-2 with TRBJ2-1, with D possibly TRBD2 on 5 matching bases. From germline, CDR1 is SGHAT and CDR2 FQNNGV. The length of the CDR3 is 15 residues. As DNA, the CDR3 is TGTGTCAGCAGCTTAGAGGGTAGTACCTACAATGAGAAGTTCTTC. It is translated as CVSSLEGSTYNEKFF.

This clonotype came up a few times. A much larger clone sits a single nucleotide away, making a read error possible. The chain uses TRBV30 and TRBJ2-1, with 7 bases that match TRBD2. The CDR3 is 14 amino acids. Germline V gene sequence: CDR1 GTSNPN, CDR2 SVGIG (reference sequence). The CDR3: CAWGVGSGAPEQFF. The DNA for the CDR3 is TGTGCCTGGGGTGTGGGGAGCGGGGCACCTGAGCAGTTCTTC.

In regard to this clonotype: Given a much more abundant clone one base away, this may be a read error. The chain couples TRBV11-2 to TRBJ2-3, with 10 bases matching TRBD2. The CDR3 loop spans 16 amino acids. Germline V gene data show CDR1 as SGHAT and CDR2 as FQNNGV. The V segment lost 10 bases and the J segment 3 bases; nucleotides outside the gene matches: 13. The CDR3: CANNLEGLAWTDTQYF. Written as DNA, the CDR3 is TGTGCCAACAACTTAGAGGGACTAGCGTGGACAGATACGCAGTATTTT.

Concerning this clonotype itself: Because the CDR3 is missing its conserved closing phenylalanine or tryptophan, this is likely a read error. The V and J genes are TRBV30 and TRBJ1-1, with 7 bases fitting TRBD1. The V segment lost 4 bases and the J segment 11 bases; nucleotides outside the gene matches: 13. CDR1 and CDR2 from the germline V gene are GTSNPN and SVGIG (reference sequence). This CDR3 has 13 residues. The CDR3 nucleotides read TGTGCCTGGAACTCCCAAGGGGGCCCTGGGGCTTTCTTA. Residues: CAWNSQGGPGAFL.

This clonotype has ten or more counts. The genes are TRBV7-9 and TRBJ2-7; 12 bases are shared with TRBD2. The V segment lost 4 bases and the J segment 2 bases; nucleotides outside the gene matches: 3. Germline CDR1 and CDR2: SEHNR and FQNEAQ (reference sequence). The CDR3 sequence is 15 residues long. The chain's CDR3 is CASSYGLAGPYEQYF. CDR3 DNA: TGTGCCAGCAGCTACGGACTAGCGGGACCCTACGAGCAGTACTTC.

V gene TRBV11-3 combines with J gene TRBJ2-2; D may match TRBD1 or TRBD2 (5 bases each). V was shortened by 4 bases and J by 6 bases, with 12 bases between the two germline ends. Germline loops: CDR1 SGHNT, CDR2 YENEEA. The CDR3 totals 14 residues. The CDR3 region has the DNA TGTGCCAGCAGCTCATACAGGAGGTCCGGGGAGCTGTTTTTT. Translated: CASSSYRRSGELFF.

In regard to this clonotype: The junction departs from germline at one end; a sequencing error may be responsible. The CDR3 sequence: CDSSLREANYGYAF. CDR3 sequence (DNA): TGTGACAGCAGCTTAAGGGAAGCTAACTATGGTTACGCCTTC. The chain carries TRBV11-2 and TRBJ1-2; D call uncertain. The CDR3 spans 14 residues. Germline V CDR1 and CDR2: SGHAT, FQNNGV.

On this clonotype itself: One end of the junction varies from germline; a read error may be responsible. This chain links TRBV11-2 with TRBJ2-1; TRBD1 agrees at 9 bases. Germline lookup yields CDR1 SGHAT and CDR2 FQNNGV. The CDR3 extends over 21 amino acids. The CDR3 loop is CASSLEQGARRESGHYNEQFF. CDR3 DNA: TGTGCCAGCAGCCTAGAACAGGGGGCGAGACGGGAGAGTGGGCACTACAATGAGCAATTCTTC.

About this clonotype itself: The conserved phenylalanine or tryptophan is not found at the CDR3 terminus, so this likely reflects a read error. This chain uses TRBV11-2 with TRBJ2-2; no definite D call. The CDR3 loop spans 16 amino acids. Germline V CDR1 and CDR2: SGHAT, FQNNGV. The CDR3 protein is CVSSLDPQLNTGELFS. The CDR3 DNA follows: TGTGTCAGCAGCCTCGATCCCCAATTGAACACCGGGGAGCTGTTTTCT.

This clonotype is judged medium-sized. The chain carries TRBV12-3 or TRBV12-4 and TRBJ1-6, with 8 bases identical to TRBD1. V lost 6 bases and J lost 8; bases outside the gene matches: 3. This CDR3 is built from 13 residues. The DNA of the CDR3 is TGTGCCAGCAGCCGACAGGGGCATTCACCCCTCCACTTT. Translated: CASSRQGHSPLHF.

This clonotype was counted only a few times. A read error is possible here, since a much larger clone lies one base away. The chain employs TRBV20-1 and TRBJ2-7; a weak D match, TRBD2 (6 bases). CDR3 size: 13 residues. Germline lookup yields CDR1 DFQATT and CDR2 SNEGSKA (reference sequence). CDR3 coding DNA: TGCAGGGCTCCCCGGGACTTCGTGACCGAGCAGTACTTC. It translates to CRAPRDFVTEQYF.

Concerning this clonotype: The CDR3 does not end in the conserved phenylalanine or tryptophan, so this is likely a read error. The rearrangement joins TRBV11-2 to TRBJ2-7; D gene unclear. This CDR3 is built from 14 residues. CDR1 is SGHAT, CDR2 FQNNGV, per germline. V was pared by 3 bases and J by 3 bases, with 12 bases between. The CDR3 sequence: CASSLVSVSYEQYL. The CDR3 coding sequence is TGTGCCAGCAGCTTGGTAAGCGTGAGCTACGAGCAGTACCTC.

The chain employs TRBV7-8 and TRBJ2-2; 8 nucleotides line up with TRBD2. Germline-derived CDR1 and CDR2 are SGHVS and FQNEAQ. The CDR3 contains 15 residues. Trimming at V came to 6 bases and at J to 6 bases, leaving 9 bases not matched to a gene. The CDR3: CASSFAGGESGELFF. CDR3 DNA: TGTGCCAGCAGTTTTGCGGGAGGTGAATCCGGGGAGCTGTTTTTT.

For this clonotype: One end of the junction does not line up with germline, which may come from a read error. The rearrangement links TRBV5-4 to TRBJ2-7; 7 bases align to TRBD2. The CDR3 is 12 residues long. From germline, CDR1 is SGHNT and CDR2 YYREEE (reference sequence). The CDR3 sequence: CASSSKRDEQCF. The CDR3 bases are TGTGCCAGCAGCTCCAAGCGGGACGAGCAGTGTTTC.

The chain is built from TRBV7-8 and TRBJ2-3; 7 bases are shared with TRBD2. The junction had 22 bases not matched to a gene; V was cut back by 4 bases and J by 15 bases. In germline, CDR1 is SGHVS, CDR2 FQNEAQ. This CDR3 is built from 16 residues. This CDR3 reads CASSSGEGISTDKQYF. The DNA for the CDR3 is TGTGCCAGCAGCTCCGGGGAGGGTATTAGCACAGATAAGCAATATTTT.

The CDR3 DNA reads as TGTGCCATCAGAACACAGGGGTCTAGGGAGACCCAGTACTTC. The encoded protein is CAIRTQGSRETQYF. V usage is TRBV10-3 and J usage is TRBJ2-5; TRBD1 agrees at 7 bases. CDR1 is ENHRY, CDR2 SYGVKD, per germline. Trimming removed 6 bases from V and 5 bases from J; junction bases left unmatched: 9. This CDR3 has 14 residues.

Of note for this clonotype: One junction end disagrees with the germline gene, perhaps due to a read error. The chain couples TRBV6-2 or TRBV6-3 to TRBJ2-1; D perhaps matches TRBD2 (6 bases). The germline CDR1 and CDR2 sequences are MNHEY and SVGEGT. This CDR3 contains 16 residues. CDR3 sequence reads: CASNILVEGSYNEQSF. Here the CDR3 DNA reads TGTGCCAGCAACATCCTTGTGGAGGGGTCCTACAATGAGCAGTCCTTC.

Comments on this clonotype: Germline and junction disagree at one end, which may indicate a read error. The chain has TRBV12-3 or TRBV12-4 and TRBJ1-5; D is possibly TRBD1 (5 bases). The CDR3 consists of 13 residues. The DNA of the CDR3 is TGTGCCAGCAATGGGGGGGATGCGCAGCCCCAGCTTTTT. Encoded protein: CASNGGDAQPQLF.

The table lists this clonotype with a count of one. The CDR3 end shows no conserved phenylalanine or tryptophan, and so a read error is likely. Because the CDR3's place on the DNA is in doubt, the DNA is left out and the CDR3 is given as listed by TCRdb. The gene calls are TRBV12-3 or TRBV12-4 and TRBJ2-5; no check of the table's D call, TRBD1, against the DNA was made. The CDR3 has 15 residues if both end residues are counted. CDR3 loop: CASSTYPGSKETKYS.

Comments on this clonotype: A much larger clone differs by one base, so this may be a read error. The rearrangement links TRBV5-5 to TRBJ1-6; D call uncertain. CDR1 is SGHKS, CDR2 YYEKEE, per germline (reference sequence). This CDR3 is built from 16 residues. The CDR3 sequence is CAGSLVGVSYNPPLHF. The DNA of the CDR3 is TGTGCCGGCAGCTTGGTCGGGGTCTCATATAATCCACCCCTCCACTTT.

This clonotype occurred many times. The genes are TRBV28 and TRBJ2-3, with D possibly TRBD1 on 6 matching bases. Germline V gene lookup returns CDR1 MDHEN and CDR2 SYDVKM. V was trimmed by 5 bases and J by 1 base, leaving 13 bases between them. CDR3 length equals 15 residues. The CDR3 spells CASSRRQVGTDTQYF. For the CDR3, the DNA is TGTGCCAGCAGTCGTCGACAGGTTGGCACAGATACGCAGTATTTT.

The chain has TRBV11-2 and TRBJ1-2; 7 bases are a match to TRBD1. The CDR3 extends over 13 amino acids. Germline assignment: CDR1 SGHAT and CDR2 FQNNGV. After removal of 7 bases from V and 7 bases from J, the junction contained 9 bases not matched to a gene. As DNA, the CDR3 is TGTGCCAGCAACGCCCGACAGGGAAGTGGCTACACCTTC. Translating gives CASNARQGSGYTF. Full variable domain (outside the CDR3, taken from reference TRBV11-2 and TRBJ1-2): EAGVAQSPRYKIIEKRQSVAFWCNPISGHATLYWYQQILGQGPKLLIQFQNNGVVDDSQLPKDRFSAERLKGVDSTLKIQPAKLEDSAVYLCASNARQGSGYTFGSGTRLTVV.

This clonotype was detected ten times or more. J is TRBJ1-4 and V is TRBV28, with D perhaps matching TRBD1 (6 bases). Per germline, CDR1 MDHEN and CDR2 SYDVKM. Trimming removed 2 bases at V and 8 bases at J, with 15 bases between. This CDR3 has 15 amino acids. In DNA, the CDR3 is TGTGCCAGCAGTTTAGAGGCAGGGGATCGCGAAAAACTGTTTTTT. It encodes CASSLEAGDREKLFF.

In regard to this clonotype: A read error may account for a junction end that differs from germline. The chain joins TRBV24-1 to TRBJ2-6; either TRBD1 or TRBD2 may fit D (5 bases each). Per the germline V gene, CDR1 is KGHDR and CDR2 is SFDVKD. CDR3 length equals 13 residues. CDR3 sequence: CATRGDGANVVTF. Here the CDR3 DNA reads TGCGCCACCAGAGGGGACGGAGCCAACGTCGTGACTTTC.

Worth noting for this clonotype: Given the absence of the conserved phenylalanine or tryptophan at the CDR3 end, a read error is likely. The DNA is omitted, as the CDR3 cannot be located on it reliably, and the CDR3 follows TCRdb's listing. The J gene is TRBJ2-1, the V gene TRBV29-1. The CDR3 adds up to 12 amino acids, both ends counted. Per germline, CDR1 SQVTM and CDR2 ANQGSEA. CDR3 residues: CSALRDYNEQIV.